Below, one T cell receptor (beta chain) is given with its context. V dropped 1 base and J dropped 5 bases, with 14 bases sitting between them. The germline gives CDR1 LNHDA, CDR2 SQIVND (reference sequence). This CDR3 spans 16 amino acids. These data belong to a study of cytomegalovirus exposure and HLA in healthy donors. Both 60 Vbeta primers and 13 Jbeta primers went into the PCR. Method: immunoSEQ multiplex PCR; TCRdb's copy keeps in-frame clones and lacks some. The sample lists approximately 140,000 clones, 65% to 90% seen once, with approximately 2.6% in the top ten. V is TRBV19 and J is TRBJ2-2, with D maybe TRBD2 (6 bases). Source material: PBMCs. The receptor comes from a middle-aged man in good health and CMV-seronegative. The CDR3 loop reads CASSIGWGAGTGELFF. DNA for the CDR3: TGTGCCAGTAGTATAGGCTGGGGCGCGGGGACCGGGGAGCTGTTTTTT.